This T cell receptor beta chain comes out of a study of CD8 T cells in Susac syndrome. RNA totalling about 0.45 to 1 ug underwent reverse transcription with random hexamers. TCRdb independently ran MiXCR on the immunoSEQ multiplex PCR reads; one entry per CDR3 protein. Among some 190,000 distinct CDR3 sequences, roughly 94% were seen once, and the ten largest hold approximately 0.1%. CDR3 length: 15 amino acids. V dropped 1 base and J dropped 2; count of bases not matched to a gene: 3. CDR1 and CDR2 (germline): LGHDT, YNNKEL (reference sequence). Sequencing used CD4+ T cells from PBMCs. This receptor was obtained from a human donor in good health. The chain uses TRBV3-1 and TRBJ1-1; TRBD1 aligns across 8 bases. CDR3 sequence (DNA): TGTGCCAGCAGCCAAGGTGGGACAGGAAACACTGAAGCTTTCTTT. This codes for CASSQGGTGNTEAFF.